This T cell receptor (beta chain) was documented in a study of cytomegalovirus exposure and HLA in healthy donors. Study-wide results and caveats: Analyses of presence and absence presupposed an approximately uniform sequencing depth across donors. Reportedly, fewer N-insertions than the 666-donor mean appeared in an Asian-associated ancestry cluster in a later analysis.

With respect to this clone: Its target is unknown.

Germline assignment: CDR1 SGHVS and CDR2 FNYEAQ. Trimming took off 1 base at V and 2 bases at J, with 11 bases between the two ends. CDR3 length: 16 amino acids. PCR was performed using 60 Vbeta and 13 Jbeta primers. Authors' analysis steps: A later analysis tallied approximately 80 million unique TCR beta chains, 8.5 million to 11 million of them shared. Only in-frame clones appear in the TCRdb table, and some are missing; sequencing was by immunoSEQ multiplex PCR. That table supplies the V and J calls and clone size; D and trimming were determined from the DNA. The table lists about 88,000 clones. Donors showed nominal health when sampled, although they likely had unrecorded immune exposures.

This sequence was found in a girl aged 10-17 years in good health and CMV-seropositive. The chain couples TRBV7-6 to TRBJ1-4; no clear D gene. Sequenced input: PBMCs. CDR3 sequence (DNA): TGTGCCAGCAGCTTAGAGCGGGGTGGGACTAATGAAAAACTGTTTTTT. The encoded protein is CASSLERGGTNEKLFF.